This is a list of T cell receptor beta chains from one sample in a study of long-term antiretroviral therapy in people with HIV. Using immunoSEQ multiplex PCR, the repertoire was profiled, and TCRdb retains in-frame clones only, with some absent. The sample includes 20,000 to 25,000 clones, around 80% of them seen just once. Sequencing was performed on unsorted PBMCs, taken 2.9 years after starting antiretroviral therapy. The receptors shown here come from a woman aged 25-40 years with HIV. Each CDR3 is given without its conserved first and last residue.

TRBJ1-1 TRBV18 14 ASSEQQGTLNTEAF
TRBJ1-3 TRBV11-2 13 ASSLVRDLRNTIY
TRBJ1-2 TRBV28 10 ASRRQGSGYT
TRBJ2-1 TRBV4-1 15 ASSQDLGLAPGNEQF
TRBJ1-1 TRBV5-4 11 ASSSGSVLEAF
TRBJ2-2 TRBV7-3 13 ASSQDRVNTGELF
TRBJ1-6 TRBV5-1 15 ASSLWGQGRVTSPLH
TRBJ2-5 TRBV7-6 12 ASSSHGQQETQY
TRBJ2-7 TRBV5-6 13 ASSFWDRTNSEQY
TRBJ2-7 TRBV15 14 ATSTQRAITTYEQY
TRBJ1-1 TRBV19 11 ARGKGASAEAF
TRBJ2-1 TRBV2 12 ASRLAGGYNEQF
TRBJ1-2 TRBV30 11 AWTPRRGQGYT
TRBJ1-1 TRBV27 12 ASSSFDSNTEAF
TRBJ2-2 TRBV5-1 13 ASSFILSATGELF
TRBJ1-4 TRBV28 17 ASSLLPSGFDRVIEKLF
TRBJ1-4 TRBV6-1 13 ASSVLGGFNEKLF
TRBJ2-2 TRBV19 14 ASSIDSPLNTGELF
TRBJ2-3 TRBV6-1 12 ASKKDPSTDTQY
TRBJ2-3 TRBV18 13 ASSPSRGTTDTQY
TRBJ2-7 TRBV2 10 ASSEGGNEQY
TRBJ2-7 TRBV7-2 13 ASSLGGGIYYEQY
TRBJ2-7 TRBV19 12 ASSIGKGNYEQY
TRBJ2-1 TRBV5-6 9 ASSDYNEQF
TRBJ2-7 TRBV9 13 ASSLKGTGDNEQY
TRBJ2-5 TRBV11-2 9 ASSLLETQY
TRBJ2-4 TRBV25-1 11 ASRESGENIQY
TRBJ2-1 TRBV7-6 12 ASSLLIDRDEQF
TRBJ1-2 TRBV5-1 11 ASSLDKIYGYT
TRBJ2-5 TRBV10-3 11 AISMGGRETQY
TRBJ1-5 TRBV18 12 ASSPNSPDQPQH
TRBJ2-4 TRBV11-2 16 ASSSPTGSILAKNIQY
TRBJ1-2 TRBV2 10 AGLGGSGGYT
TRBJ1-3 TRBV14 13 ASSLGRSSGNTIY
TRBJ2-1 TRBV9 13 ASSSLRGPYNEQF
TRBJ2-2 TRBV4-2 16 ASSQAPAGGLNTGELF
TRBJ2-2 TRBV6-5 14 ASSYGSGGAAGELF
TRBJ1-1 TRBV9 15 ASSVAISGSGNTEAF
TRBJ1-2 TRBV7-3 11 ASSLGPEGGYT
TRBJ1-2 TRBV7-2 13 ASSLALAQNYGYT
TRBJ1-6 TRBV5-8 14 ASRFDSERNNSPLH
TRBJ1-2 TRBV11-2 12 ASSLGLGNYGYT
TRBJ1-5 TRBV30 11 AWTPSGNQPQH
TRBJ1-1 TRBV19 12 ASHGSLWRTEAF
TRBJ1-5 TRBV15 14 ATSRDRPGGDQPQH